Listed below are T cell receptor beta chains from one sample, sequenced in a study of Ad26.COV2.S vaccination and SARS-CoV-2 variants. Profiling relied on immunoSEQ multiplex PCR, and the TCRdb table lists in-frame clones only, not all of them. The sample lists about 330,000 clones, 90% occurring once. Sample: peripheral blood, taken in a trial of Ad26.COV2.S vaccine versus placebo. All receptors come from a person between 18 and 59 years old who received the Ad26.COV2.S COVID-19 vaccine or a placebo. CDR3s include the opening cysteine and the closing phenylalanine or tryptophan. Each record gives: clone size, D gene, J gene, V gene, CDR3 protein, CDR3 DNA. A D gene is named only where the DNA matches it firmly. Rows may omit the clone size; those that give it use once, few, many or a size class.

size: -; D: -; J: TRBJ2-1; V: TRBV4-2; CDR3: CASSQDQGLVSTYNEQFF; DNA: TGTGCCAGCAGCCAAGATCAAGGGCTAGTCTCCACCTACAATGAGCAGTTCTTC
size: -; D: TRBD1; J: TRBJ1-1; V: TRBV2; CDR3: CASSLQGGANEAFF; DNA: TGTGCCAGCAGCCTACAGGGGGGGGCCAATGAAGCTTTCTTT
size: -; D: -; J: TRBJ1-2; V: TRBV4-1; CDR3: CASSQDRGLNYGYTF; DNA: TGCGCCAGCAGCCAAGATCGGGGGCTCAACTATGGCTACACCTTC
size: -; D: -; J: TRBJ2-7; V: TRBV12-3/TRBV12-4; CDR3: CASSFGGPYEQYF; DNA: TGTGCCAGCAGTTTTGGGGGGCCCTACGAGCAGTACTTC
size: -; D: -; J: TRBJ2-3; V: TRBV6-5; CDR3: CASSYSSADTQYF; DNA: TGTGCCAGCAGTTACTCGAGTGCAGATACGCAGTATTTT
size: -; D: TRBD2; J: TRBJ2-4; V: TRBV2; CDR3: CASSERRGSRDKNIQYF; DNA: TGTGCCAGCAGTGAACGGCGCGGGAGTAGAGACAAAAACATTCAGTACTTC
size: -; D: -; J: TRBJ1-1; V: TRBV25-1; CDR3: CASEGGNTEAFF; DNA: TGTGCCAGTGAGGGGGGGAACACTGAAGCTTTCTTT
size: -; D: -; J: TRBJ1-2; V: TRBV19; CDR3: CATVNPTDSSYGYTF; DNA: TGTGCCACAGTCAACCCCACCGACTCGAGCTATGGCTACACCTTC
size: -; D: TRBD2; J: TRBJ2-1; V: TRBV24-1; CDR3: CATSDFEREINEQFF; DNA: TGTGCCACCAGTGATTTCGAGCGGGAGATCAATGAGCAGTTCTTC
size: -; D: -; J: TRBJ1-2; V: TRBV6-2/TRBV6-3; CDR3: CASSYSVADYGYTF; DNA: TGTGCCAGCAGTTACTCGGTGGCGGACTATGGCTACACCTTC
size: -; D: -; J: TRBJ1-4; V: TRBV7-2; CDR3: CASSLGRGVDGETNEKLFF; DNA: TGTGCCAGCAGCTTAGGGAGAGGGGTGGACGGGGAAACTAATGAAAAACTGTTTTTT
size: -; D: -; J: TRBJ2-1; V: TRBV3-1/TRBV3-2; CDR3: CASTALGGFNEQFF; DNA: TGTGCCAGCACCGCTCTCGGGGGTTTCAATGAGCAGTTCTTC
size: -; D: -; J: TRBJ2-5; V: TRBV3-1/TRBV3-2; CDR3: CASSFRGGQETQYF; DNA: TGTGCCAGCAGCTTCCGGGGCGGTCAAGAGACCCAGTACTTC
size: once; D: -; J: TRBJ1-2; V: TRBV7-2; CDR3: CASSLAGEGYGYTF; DNA: TGTGCCAGCAGCTTAGCAGGGGAGGGCTATGGCTACACCTTC
size: -; D: -; J: TRBJ1-4; V: TRBV24-1; CDR3: CATTGATNEKLFF; DNA: TGTGCCACCACAGGGGCAACTAATGAAAAACTGTTTTTT
size: -; D: TRBD2; J: TRBJ2-3; V: TRBV4-1; CDR3: CASSRTSGGTDTQYF; DNA: TGCGCCAGCAGCAGGACTAGCGGGGGCACAGATACGCAGTATTTT
size: -; D: TRBD1; J: TRBJ1-1; V: TRBV4-1; CDR3: CASSPRGHPEAFF; DNA: TGCGCCAGCAGCCCCAGGGGGCACCCCGAAGCTTTCTTT
size: -; D: -; J: TRBJ1-1; V: TRBV11-2; CDR3: CASSLDGPGWDTEAFF; DNA: TGTGCCAGCAGCTTAGATGGCCCGGGGTGGGACACTGAAGCTTTCTTT
size: -; D: -; J: TRBJ2-3; V: TRBV7-2; CDR3: CASSFDTDTQYF; DNA: TGTGCCAGCAGCTTCGACACAGATACGCAGTATTTT
size: -; D: -; J: TRBJ1-4; V: TRBV11-2; CDR3: CASSLVGGTNEKLFF; DNA: TGTGCCAGCAGCTTAGTCGGCGGGACTAATGAAAAACTGTTTTTT
size: -; D: -; J: TRBJ1-1; V: TRBV27; CDR3: CASGGPAGTLTEAFF; DNA: TGTGCCAGCGGAGGGCCCGCCGGGACTCTCACTGAAGCTTTCTTT
size: -; D: -; J: TRBJ2-7; V: TRBV12-3/TRBV12-4; CDR3: CASSFGVAEQYF; DNA: TGTGCCAGCAGTTTCGGGGTAGCCGAGCAGTACTTC
size: -; D: TRBD1; J: TRBJ1-1; V: TRBV19; CDR3: CASRKYRDRGLLNTEAFF; DNA: TGTGCCAGTAGAAAATACCGGGACAGGGGGCTCTTGAACACTGAAGCTTTCTTT
size: once; D: -; J: TRBJ1-2; V: TRBV10-3; CDR3: CAITAGPYYGYTF; DNA: TGTGCCATCACCGCGGGGCCCTACTATGGCTACACCTTC
size: -; D: -; J: TRBJ1-3; V: TRBV7-9; CDR3: CASSLQGRSGNTIYF; DNA: TGTGCCAGCAGCTTACAGGGCCGCTCTGGAAACACCATATATTTT
size: once; D: -; J: TRBJ2-1; V: TRBV19; CDR3: CASSTGNEQFF; DNA: TGTGCCAGTAGTACTGGGAATGAGCAGTTCTTC
size: -; D: -; J: TRBJ1-5; V: TRBV2; CDR3: CASKRQISNQPQHF; DNA: TGTGCCAGCAAGCGACAGATTAGCAATCAGCCCCAGCATTTT
size: -; D: -; J: TRBJ1-6; V: TRBV19; CDR3: CASSIDRNSPLHF; DNA: TGTGCCAGTAGTATTGACAGAAATTCACCCCTCCACTTT
size: -; D: -; J: TRBJ1-2; V: TRBV19; CDR3: CASSMTAYLLQGDYGYTF; DNA: TGTGCCAGTAGTATGACGGCCTATCTATTACAGGGCGACTATGGCTACACCTTC
size: -; D: -; J: TRBJ1-1; V: TRBV2; CDR3: CASSEVVGTEAFF; DNA: TGTGCCAGCAGTGAGGTGGTCGGTACAGAGGCTTTCTTT
size: -; D: -; J: TRBJ2-3; V: TRBV11-2; CDR3: CASSLDVWGDSTDTQYF; DNA: TGTGCCAGCAGCTTAGATGTTTGGGGTGATAGCACAGATACGCAGTATTTT
size: once; D: -; J: TRBJ1-2; V: TRBV19; CDR3: CASNYRFRDDGDGYTF; DNA: TGTGCCAGTAATTATAGATTCAGGGACGATGGTGATGGCTACACCTTC
size: -; D: TRBD1; J: TRBJ1-1; V: TRBV10-1; CDR3: CASTPGGTGNTEAFF; DNA: TGCGCCAGCACCCCCGGTGGGACAGGGAACACTGAAGCTTTCTTT
size: once; D: -; J: TRBJ1-5; V: TRBV24-1; CDR3: CATHTSVYQPQHF; DNA: TGTGCCACCCATACATCGGTATATCAGCCCCAGCATTTT
size: -; D: -; J: TRBJ2-2; V: TRBV30; CDR3: CAWDPGLNTGELFF; DNA: TGTGCCTGGGACCCGGGACTTAACACCGGGGAGCTGTTTTTT
size: -; D: -; J: TRBJ1-1; V: TRBV20-1; CDR3: CSANENEAFF; DNA: TGCAGTGCCAATGAGAATGAAGCTTTCTTT
size: -; D: -; J: TRBJ1-2; V: TRBV5-1; CDR3: CASSLAGRNYGYTF; DNA: TGCGCCAGCAGCTTGGCAGGGCGGAACTATGGCTACACCTTC
size: -; D: -; J: TRBJ2-2; V: TRBV28; CDR3: CASSLGGLGTGELFF; DNA: TGTGCCAGCAGTTTAGGAGGGTTGGGCACCGGGGAGCTGTTTTTT
size: -; D: -; J: TRBJ1-2; V: TRBV6-4; CDR3: CASSVFAPSYGYTF; DNA: TGTGCCAGCAGTGTCTTTGCCCCTTCCTATGGCTACACCTTC
size: -; D: -; J: TRBJ2-1; V: TRBV7-8; CDR3: CASSLERTVYNEQFF; DNA: TGTGCCAGCAGCTTAGAGCGGACAGTCTACAATGAGCAGTTCTTC
size: -; D: -; J: TRBJ1-1; V: TRBV19; CDR3: CASSASGEWTGEAFF; DNA: TGTGCCAGTAGTGCCTCAGGGGAATGGACGGGTGAAGCTTTCTTT
size: -; D: TRBD2; J: TRBJ2-3; V: TRBV11-3; CDR3: CASSLGQRENTDTQYF; DNA: TGTGCCAGCAGCTTAGGTCAGCGGGAGAACACAGATACGCAGTATTTT
size: -; D: -; J: TRBJ2-2; V: TRBV27; CDR3: CASSFRETGELFF; DNA: TGTGCCAGCAGTTTTAGGGAGACCGGGGAGCTGTTTTTT
size: once; D: TRBD1; J: TRBJ1-1; V: TRBV9; CDR3: CASSVGQGAVMNTEAFF; DNA: TGTGCCAGCAGCGTGGGACAGGGGGCTGTGATGAACACTGAAGCTTTCTTT
size: -; D: TRBD2; J: TRBJ2-1; V: TRBV5-8; CDR3: CASTKLAGVYNEQFF; DNA: TGTGCCAGCACCAAACTAGCGGGGGTGTACAATGAGCAGTTCTTC
size: -; D: -; J: TRBJ2-5; V: TRBV5-1; CDR3: CASSLNQGIETQYF; DNA: TGCGCCAGCAGCTTGAACCAGGGTATTGAGACCCAGTACTTC